The following is a T cell receptor (beta chain) sequence with its context. The antigen remains undetermined. The time point was: persistent/refractory GD, antithyroid drugs over 5 years with positive TRAb. There was RNA extracted from PBMCs, and the TCR library was made from it. These data are taken from a study of regulatory T cells in long-lasting Graves disease. Study-level points and caveats: Small numbers of samples may have cut accuracy. TCR diversity was lower in persistent Graves' patients than in newly diagnosed ones.

Arm-PCR of CDR3 regions and iRepertoire HTBI primers were used to build TCR beta libraries. Each CDR3 protein is one row after TCRdb ran MiXCR on the multiplex PCR reads. The repertoire holds around 340,000 distinct CDR3 sequences, with 20% as singletons. Looked up from germline, CDR1 is SGHAT and CDR2 is FQNNGV. The CDR3 sequence is 16 residues long. Trimming left V 2 bases short and J 3 bases short, with 14 bases between. This receptor was obtained from a female donor with Graves disease. The rearrangement links TRBV11-2 to TRBJ1-5; D is perhaps TRBD1 (6 bases). The sequences come from peripheral blood mononuclear cells (PBMCs), collected when the disease was refractory, from a patient treated with antithyroid drugs. CDR3 nucleotide sequence: TGTGCCAGCAGCTTACAGGGGCCCTTTAACAATCAGCCCCAGCATTTT. Its protein product is CASSLQGPFNNQPQHF.